This TCR beta chain derives from a study of cytomegalovirus exposure and HLA in healthy donors. Primers for the PCR totalled 60 Vbeta and 13 Jbeta. Libraries were prepared by immunoSEQ multiplex PCR; TCRdb keeps only in-frame clonotypes and omits some of them. The sample has about 160,000 clones; around 84% are singletons. The germline gives CDR1 MNHEY, CDR2 SVGAGI. Trimming removed 5 bases at V and 0 bases at J, with 7 bases between. This CDR3 has 14 residues. The TCR originated in a male donor in good health and CMV-seropositive. The sequenced material came from PBMCs. The chain employs TRBV6-5 and TRBJ2-2; D gene uncertain. This chain's CDR3 is CASSATANTGELFF. The CDR3 DNA sequence: TGTGCCAGCAGTGCCACAGCGAACACCGGGGAGCTGTTTTTT.